The T cell receptor beta chain described here comes from a study of blood T cells in healthy people across ages. A sample-barcoded 5' primer and a J-beta primer mix were used in a second PCR of about 6 to 12 cycles. TCRdb itself ran the 5' RACE reads through MiXCR, one entry per CDR3 protein. The sample lists 1,800,000 or so distinct CDR3 sequences; about two fifths were seen once. The CDR3 covers 14 residues. Deletions cut 2 bases from V and 3 bases from J, with 11 bases between. Germline V CDR1 and CDR2: SGHTA, FQGNSA. This clonotype was seen more than once but under ten times. The chain combines TRBV7-2 with TRBJ2-7; maybe TRBD1 (5 bases). The clonotype was recovered from a human donor in good health. The specimen was blood. CDR3 region: CASSLQSDSYEQYF. CDR3 sequence (DNA): TGTGCCAGCAGCTTACAGAGCGACAGCTACGAGCAGTACTTC.